These 2 T cell receptor beta chains were all obtained from the same sample, sequenced in a study of blood T cell repertoires in COVID-19. The data were produced by immunoSEQ multiplex PCR, yet TCRdb's version contains in-frame clones alone and is incomplete. The table records around 200,000 clones, about 80% of them present only once. Sequenced sample: peripheral blood. These receptors were obtained from a human donor with acute or convalescent COVID-19. The donor label of this sample is uncertain.

V gene TRBV19 combines with J gene TRBJ1-2, with TRBD1 identical over 8 bases. After removal of 6 bases from V and 3 bases from J, the junction contained 3 bases not matched to a gene. Germline lookup yields CDR1 LNHDA and CDR2 SQIVND (reference sequence). This CDR3 has 13 amino acids. The CDR3 nucleotides are TGTGCCAGTAGCCTGGACAGGGACTATGGCTACACCTTC. It yields the protein CASSLDRDYGYTF.

This chain joins TRBV29-1 and TRBJ2-7, with 8 bases fitting TRBD2. Germline CDR1 SQVTM, CDR2 ANQGSEA. This CDR3 is 19 amino acids long. Trimming removed 6 bases from V and 5 bases from J; junction bases left unmatched: 27. The CDR3 nucleotides are TGCAGCGTCCCGGCGGGGGGCTTAGCTTGGCAGGGGAGGCAAAACGAGCAGTACTTC. As protein: CSVPAGGLAWQGRQNEQYF.